This record concerns one T cell receptor beta chain sequence. Profiled with immunoSEQ multiplex PCR; TCRdb holds only in-frame clones, not every one. The sample holds about 300,000 clones, approximately 84% seen once. This CDR3 has 16 residues. Germline V lookup: CDR1 SGHDT, CDR2 YYEEEE. The V and J ends lost 0 bases and 1 base, in that order; junction bases with no gene match: 4. This sample stems from a study of blood T cell repertoires in COVID-19. The chain links TRBV5-6 to TRBJ1-2; 9 bases are a match to TRBD1. This sequence was found in a man aged 30-40 years who had recovered from COVID-19. Material: PBMCs or T cells enriched from blood (not recorded which). CDR3 sequence reads: CASSLAPGQGNYGYTF. The CDR3 DNA reads TGTGCCAGCAGCTTGGCCCCGGGACAGGGTAACTATGGCTACACCTTC.